Below, 4 T cell receptor beta chains from the same sample are listed, as sequenced in a study of CD8+ T cells in alopecia areata. RNA extraction was followed by reverse transcription into cDNA, which acted as the sequencing template. Assay used: immunoSEQ multiplex PCR; TCRdb lists only in-frame clones, some missing. The sample has about 150,000 clones; approximately 53% are singletons. The sample here was CD8+ T cells sorted from blood, taken at week 0. These receptors all stem from a human donor with alopecia areata.

This clone was seen once. The CDR3 here is CASSWTGGLDYTF. CDR3 DNA sequence: TGTGCCAGCAGCTGGACAGGGGGCTTGGACTACACCTTC. V and J are TRBV11-2 and TRBJ1-2; the match to TRBD1 covers 11 bases. The CDR3 spans 13 residues. Germline loops: CDR1 SGHAT, CDR2 FQNNGV. J gave up 10 bases and V 4 bases, and 5 bases lay outside the gene matches.

This clone showed up just a few times. The genes are TRBV6-4 and TRBJ2-3; D assignment may be TRBD1 or TRBD2 (6 bases each). The CDR3 contains 15 residues. Germline CDR1 and CDR2: MRHNA and SNTAGT. Trimming pared 1 base from V and 4 bases from J, leaving 12 bases between. The CDR3 region is CASSDYVGGPDTQYF. DNA of the CDR3: TGTGCCAGCAGTGACTACGTGGGGGGCCCAGATACGCAGTATTTT.

In regard to this clone: The sample holds other DNA sequences that translate to the same CDR3. CDR3 nucleotide sequence: TGTGCCAGTAGTACGACCGAGAACACTGAAGCTTTCTTT. The encoded protein is CASSTTENTEAFF. The chain employs TRBV19 and TRBJ1-1; D ambiguous. The CDR3 is 13 amino acids. Germline loops: CDR1 LNHDA, CDR2 SQIVND (reference sequence). The V and J ends lost 4 bases and 1 base respectively, with 7 bases between them. Filled out from reference TRBV19 and TRBJ1-1, the complete variable domain reads DGGITQSPKYLFRKEGQNVTLSCEQNLNHDAMYWYRQDPGQGLRLIYYSQIVNDFQKGDIAEGYSVSREKKESFPLTVTSAQKNPTAFYLCASSTTENTEAFFGQGTRLTVV.

This clone occurred once. This chain uses TRBV13 with TRBJ2-5, with D possibly matching TRBD1 (6 bases). This CDR3 contains 12 residues. CDR1 PRHDT and CDR2 FYEKMQ come from the germline V gene (reference sequence). Trimming shortened V by 5 bases and J by 4 bases, and 8 bases separated the two germline ends. The CDR3 nucleotides are TGTGCCAGCAGCCCACAGGGAGAGACCCAGTACTTC. This codes for CASSPQGETQYF.